The rows below give T cell receptor beta chains drawn from one sample of a study of cytomegalovirus exposure and HLA in healthy donors. TCRdb's table, derived via immunoSEQ multiplex PCR, lists solely in-frame clones and lacks some. The table includes about 110,000 clones, more than 60% detected once. The material sequenced was PBMCs. The origin of the receptors is a woman between 50 and 59 years old in good health and CMV-seropositive. Each CDR3 is given with its conserved first and last residue. Each record gives: V gene, clone size, D gene, J gene, CDR3 protein, CDR3 DNA. D genes are given only for firm matches. The listing skips clone size in some rows; elsewhere it reads once, few, many or a size class.

>TRBV7-6|NA|TRBD1|TRBJ1-1
CASGDQTGGLNTEAFF
TGTGCCAGCGGCGATCAAACAGGGGGATTGAACACTGAAGCTTTCTTT
>TRBV18|NA|NA|TRBJ1-5
CASSPGGSHQPQHF
TGTGCCAGCTCACCAGGCGGCAGCCATCAGCCCCAGCATTTT
>TRBV27|once|TRBD2|TRBJ2-2
CASSLLGEFPGGLGTGELFF
TGTGCCAGCAGTTTATTGGGAGAGTTTCCGGGGGGGCTCGGCACCGGGGAGCTGTTTTTT
>TRBV7-9|NA|NA|TRBJ1-3
CASSFSTGRSYGNTIYF
TGTGCCAGCAGCTTCTCAACAGGCCGGTCTTATGGAAACACCATATATTTT
>TRBV19|NA|NA|TRBJ2-3
CASSMSVSTDTQYF
TGTGCCAGTAGTATGAGTGTAAGCACAGATACGCAGTATTTT
>TRBV5-4|once|NA|TRBJ2-5
CASSFGGTSGETQYF
TGTGCCAGCAGCTTCGGGGGGACAAGCGGAGAGACCCAGTACTTC
>TRBV10-3|NA|TRBD2|TRBJ2-5
CAISGVAGGSETQYF
TGTGCCATCAGTGGAGTGGCGGGGGGTTCAGAGACCCAGTACTTC
>TRBV10-3|NA|TRBD1|TRBJ1-1
CAISDRDRGQGEAFF
TGTGCCATCAGCGATAGGGACAGGGGGCAGGGTGAAGCTTTCTTT
>TRBV18|NA|NA|TRBJ1-1
CASSRDKAEAFF
TGTGCCAGCTCACGAGACAAGGCTGAAGCTTTCTTT
>TRBV27|NA|NA|TRBJ1-2
CAGSFLASGGYTF
TGTGCCGGCAGTTTCTTGGCCAGCGGGGGCTACACCTTC
>TRBV6-5|once|NA|TRBJ1-5
CASIVRGGNQPQHF
TGTGCCAGCATAGTGCGGGGTGGCAATCAGCCCCAGCATTTT
>TRBV6-5|NA|NA|TRBJ1-6
CASREPGEYSPLHF
TGTGCCAGCAGGGAGCCGGGGGAGTATTCACCCCTCCACTTT
>TRBV7-6|NA|NA|TRBJ2-2
CASSLGASGTPGELFF
TGTGCCAGCAGCTTAGGGGCGTCAGGGACTCCCGGGGAGCTGTTTTTT
>TRBV6-6|NA|TRBD1|TRBJ1-2
CASSPRKGQEGYGYTF
TGTGCCAGCAGTCCCCGGAAGGGACAGGAGGGCTATGGCTACACCTTC
>TRBV10-3|NA|NA|TRBJ1-2
CATALLRELGGYTF
TGTGCCACCGCCTTACTCAGGGAACTTGGCGGCTACACCTTC
>TRBV18|NA|TRBD1|TRBJ2-5
CASSPQGQGAQETQYF
TGTGCCAGCTCACCCCAGGGACAGGGGGCTCAAGAGACCCAGTACTTC
>TRBV20-1|NA|NA|TRBJ2-3
CSQGGDTQYF
TGCAGTCAAGGAGGAGATACGCAGTATTTT
>TRBV7-7|NA|NA|TRBJ2-1
CASSSGERSSNEQFF
TGTGCCAGCAGCTCCGGCGAGCGATCTTCCAATGAGCAGTTCTTC
>TRBV10-3|NA|NA|TRBJ2-1
CATDVGGSYNEQFF
TGTGCCACAGACGTTGGAGGTTCCTACAATGAGCAGTTCTTC
>TRBV6-1|NA|NA|TRBJ1-1
CASSGDRNTEAFF
TGTGCCAGCAGTGGAGACAGAAACACTGAAGCTTTCTTT
>TRBV28|NA|TRBD1|TRBJ1-5
CASRFYPGTGGQPQHF
TGTGCCAGCCGATTTTACCCCGGGACAGGGGGTCAGCCCCAGCATTTT
>TRBV19|many|NA|TRBJ2-1
CASSSRVLEGEQFF
TGTGCCAGTAGTAGCCGGGTTTTGGAGGGTGAGCAGTTCTTC
>TRBV7-3|NA|NA|TRBJ2-5
CASSLSPQETQYF
TGTGCCAGCAGCTTAAGTCCACAAGAGACCCAGTACTTC
>TRBV6-5|NA|NA|TRBJ1-6
CASFRGGSNNSPLHF
TGTGCCAGTTTTCGGGGGGGCTCGAATAATTCACCCCTCCACTTT
>TRBV15|NA|TRBD2|TRBJ2-5
CATMRGGSRETQYF
TGTGCCACCATGCGCGGGGGTTCGAGAGAGACCCAGTACTTC